These T cell receptor beta chains were read from a single sample in a study of T cells in Graves' hyperthyroidism and ophthalmopathy. TCRdb fed the multiplex PCR reads into MiXCR, producing one record per CDR3 protein. Altogether some 490,000 distinct CDR3 sequences are present, about 16% being singletons, with the ten largest covering around 28%. Sequencing was performed on blood. These receptors were obtained from a woman in her 30s with Graves' ophthalmopathy. Both conserved end residues are part of each CDR3. A D gene is named only where the DNA matches it firmly. Where a row states a size, it is once, few, many or the class of an expanded clone; other rows omit it.

>NA|TRBV15|NA|TRBJ2-7
TGTGCCACCAGCTATCCCCTCCCCGGGAGCCTAGGCGAGCAGTACTTC
CATSYPLPGSLGEQYF
>NA|TRBV7-2|NA|TRBJ1-2
TGTGCCAGCAGCTTGGTTGAGACTAACTATGGCTACACCTTC
CASSLVETNYGYTF
>few|TRBV29-1|TRBD1|TRBJ2-7
TGCAGCGTTGTCGAGGGACAGGCTTCCCACGAGCAGTACTTC
CSVVEGQASHEQYF
>NA|TRBV28|NA|TRBJ2-7
TGTGCCAGCAGAACCCGGGACAAACTCTCCTACGAGCAGTACTTC
CASRTRDKLSYEQYF
>many|TRBV28|TRBD1|TRBJ2-7
TGTGCCAGCACCGAGGGGACAGTCACTTACGAGCAGTACTTC
CASTEGTVTYEQYF
>NA|TRBV12-3/TRBV12-4|TRBD2|TRBJ2-7
TGTGCCAGCAGCGGACTAGCCGCCTACAAGCAGTACTTC
CASSGLAAYKQYF
>few|TRBV5-1|TRBD2|TRBJ2-7
TGCGCCAGCAGCCGGGAGGGGGGCGAGCAGTACTTC
CASSREGGEQYF
>NA|TRBV6-2/TRBV6-3|TRBD2|TRBJ2-3
TGTGCCAGCAACCCCAGACTAGCGGGAGATACGCAGTATTTT
CASNPRLAGDTQYF
>NA|TRBV4-1|TRBD1|TRBJ2-7
TGCGCCAGCAGCCCCTGGACAGGGGTTGGCGAGCAGTACTTC
CASSPWTGVGEQYF
>NA|TRBV2|TRBD2|TRBJ2-1
TGTGCCAGCAGTGAGGGACTAGCAGGTTACAATGAGCAGTTCTTC
CASSEGLAGYNEQFF
>many|TRBV28|NA|TRBJ2-1
TGTGCCAGCAAGAGCTACTACAATGAGCAGTTCTTC
CASKSYYNEQFF
>many|TRBV18|NA|TRBJ1-2
TGTGCCAGCTCACCGGGGGTCGGCCAAGACTATGGCTACACCTTC
CASSPGVGQDYGYTF
>many|TRBV7-3|TRBD1|TRBJ1-1
TGTGCCAGCAGCAATGAGGGACAGGGTTGGACTGAAGCTTTCTTT
CASSNEGQGWTEAFF
>many|TRBV5-1|NA|TRBJ2-5
TGCGCCAGCAGCTTGGCCGCGGGAAAAGAGACCCAGTACTTC
CASSLAAGKETQYF
>many|TRBV6-2/TRBV6-3|NA|TRBJ1-2
TGTGCCAGCAGTTCCGGCAGAAGTCCCACTAACTATGGCTACACCTTC
CASSSGRSPTNYGYTF
>many|TRBV28|NA|TRBJ1-2
TGTGCCAGCAGCTTCCCCGGAAATCTAGGGACAAACTATGGCTACACCTTC
CASSFPGNLGTNYGYTF
>NA|TRBV11-1|TRBD1|TRBJ2-1
TGTGCCAGCAGCTCGACAGGGAACCACAATGAGCAGTTCTTC
CASSSTGNHNEQFF
>NA|TRBV6-1|TRBD1|TRBJ2-7
TGTGCCAGCAGTAAGCTTGGGACAGGGGGCTACGAGCAGTACTTC
CASSKLGTGGYEQYF
>few|TRBV10-3|NA|TRBJ1-2
TGTGCCAACCGGGACGGGGGGACCTATAACTATGGCTACACCTTC
CANRDGGTYNYGYTF
>many|TRBV5-1|NA|TRBJ2-7
TGCGCCAGCAGCTTAACGGGAAAGAGGTCCTACGAGCAGTACTTC
CASSLTGKRSYEQYF
>many|TRBV6-1|TRBD2|TRBJ2-1
TGTGCCAGCAGTATAAGCGGGGGGGACAATGAGCAGTTCTTC
CASSISGGDNEQFF
>many|TRBV20-1|NA|TRBJ1-4
TGCAGTGCTAGTATTCCGGGGGCGCATAAAAAACTGTTTTTT
CSASIPGAHKKLFF